The sequence of this T cell receptor (beta chain) was determined in a study of monozygotic twins with inflammatory bowel disease. Study observations and caveats: What may have added variability to patient repertoires is that immunosuppressive treatments differed. Reduced clonotype sharing with other individuals was observed in IBD patients relative to healthy twins, especially with disease activity.

After re-calling the 5' RACE reads, TCRdb lists one entry per CDR3 protein, DNA absent. The record lists about 140,000 distinct CDR3 sequences, of which the ten most abundant hold 2% to 2.5%. Regarding this clonotype: Its antigen is currently unknown.

Germline CDR1 and CDR2: SGHAT and FQNNGV. The CDR3 sequence is 19 residues long. The specimen sequenced was blood. This sequence joins TRBV11-2 and TRBJ2-3; the D gene TCRdb calls, TRBD2, cannot be checked with no DNA. The origin of this receptor is a human donor with ulcerative colitis or Crohn's disease, or a healthy co-twin of an affected twin (not recorded which). The CDR3 loop is CASSYRSPRSGGAGDTQYF.